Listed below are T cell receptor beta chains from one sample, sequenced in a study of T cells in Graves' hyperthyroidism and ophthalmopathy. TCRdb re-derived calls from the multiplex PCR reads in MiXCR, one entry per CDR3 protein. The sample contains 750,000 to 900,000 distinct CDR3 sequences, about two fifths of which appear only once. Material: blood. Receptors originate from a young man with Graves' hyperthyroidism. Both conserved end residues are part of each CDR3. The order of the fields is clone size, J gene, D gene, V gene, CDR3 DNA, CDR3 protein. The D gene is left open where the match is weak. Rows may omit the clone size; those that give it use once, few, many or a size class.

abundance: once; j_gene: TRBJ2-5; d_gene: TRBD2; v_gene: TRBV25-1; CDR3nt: TGTGCCAGCAGCTCTTCGGGACTAGCGGGGCGGCGGTACCAAGAGACCCAGTACTTC; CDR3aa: CASSSSGLAGRRYQETQYF
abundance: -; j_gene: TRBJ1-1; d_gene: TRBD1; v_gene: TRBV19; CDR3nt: TGTGCCACCCGAAGGACAGGGGCGATGGCTGAAGCTTTCTTT; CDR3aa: CATRRTGAMAEAFF
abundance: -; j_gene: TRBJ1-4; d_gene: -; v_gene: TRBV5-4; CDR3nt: TGTGCCAGCAGCTCAGGGGCCGAGAATGAAAAACTGTTTTTT; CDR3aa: CASSSGAENEKLFF
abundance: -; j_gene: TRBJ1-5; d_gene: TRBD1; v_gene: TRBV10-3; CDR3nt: TGTGCCATCAGTTACGACAGGGAAGATCAGCCCCAGCATTTT; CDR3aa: CAISYDREDQPQHF
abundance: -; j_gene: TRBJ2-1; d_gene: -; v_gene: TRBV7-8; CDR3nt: TGTGCCAGCAGCTGGACCAATGAGCAGTTCTTC; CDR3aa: CASSWTNEQFF
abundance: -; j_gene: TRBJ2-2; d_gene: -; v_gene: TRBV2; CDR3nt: TGTGCCAGCAGCCCCCGGGGTTTCACCGGGGAGCTGTTTTTT; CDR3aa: CASSPRGFTGELFF
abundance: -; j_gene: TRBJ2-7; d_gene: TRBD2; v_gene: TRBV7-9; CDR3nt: TGTGCCAGCCGCATGGGAGGCGGGGGAACCTACGAGCAGTACTTC; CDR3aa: CASRMGGGGTYEQYF
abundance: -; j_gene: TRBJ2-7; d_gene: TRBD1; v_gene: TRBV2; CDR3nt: TGTGCCAGCAGAGGGGGCTCATCCTACGAGCAGCACTTC; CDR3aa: CASRGGSSYEQHF
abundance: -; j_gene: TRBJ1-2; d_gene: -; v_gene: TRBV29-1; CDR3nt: TGCAGCGTGGACCGGGACGGCGGCTACACCTTC; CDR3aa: CSVDRDGGYTF
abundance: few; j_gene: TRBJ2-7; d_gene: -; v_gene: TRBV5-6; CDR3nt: TGTGCCAGCAGCCCAGCTAGGAGCTACGAGCAGTACTTC; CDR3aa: CASSPARSYEQYF
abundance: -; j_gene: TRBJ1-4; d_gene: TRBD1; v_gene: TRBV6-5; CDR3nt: TGTGCCAGCAGTGAAGCAGTTCGGACAGGGAATGAAAAACTGTTTTTT; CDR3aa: CASSEAVRTGNEKLFF
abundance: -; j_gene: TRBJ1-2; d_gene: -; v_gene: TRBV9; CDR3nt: TGTGCCAGCAGCGTCCGGGCGGGGAGCTATGGCTACACCTTC; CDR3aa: CASSVRAGSYGYTF
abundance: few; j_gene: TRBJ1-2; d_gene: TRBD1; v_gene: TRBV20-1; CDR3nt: TGCAGTGCTCGTGACAGGGGGGGGGGCTACACCTTC; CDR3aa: CSARDRGGGYTF
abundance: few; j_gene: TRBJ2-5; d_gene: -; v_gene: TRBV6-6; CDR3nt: TGTGCCAGCAGTTATCCCCCGACAAGACAAGAGACCCAGTACTTC; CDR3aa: CASSYPPTRQETQYF
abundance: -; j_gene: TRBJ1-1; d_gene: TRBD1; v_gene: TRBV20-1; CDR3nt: TGCAGGGGGGACAGCGGGATGGCGAACACTGAAGCTTTCTTT; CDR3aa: CRGDSGMANTEAFF
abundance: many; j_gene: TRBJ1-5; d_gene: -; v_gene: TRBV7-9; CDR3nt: TGTGCCAGCAGCTTAGACGGGACTCGGGGACAGCCCCAGCATTTT; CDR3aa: CASSLDGTRGQPQHF
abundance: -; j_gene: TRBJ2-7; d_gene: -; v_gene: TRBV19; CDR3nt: TGTGCCAGTAGTATAGAGGTAATGGACAGAGCCTACGAGCAGTACTTC; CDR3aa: CASSIEVMDRAYEQYF
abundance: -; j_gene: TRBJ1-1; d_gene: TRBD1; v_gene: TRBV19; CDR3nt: TGTGCCAGTACCTATGGCCTGACAGGGACCACTGAAGCTTTCTTT; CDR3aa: CASTYGLTGTTEAFF
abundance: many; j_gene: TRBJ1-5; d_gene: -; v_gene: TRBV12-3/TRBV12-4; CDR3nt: TGTGCCAGCAGTTCCTATCAGGGTCAGCCCCAGCATTTT; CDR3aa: CASSSYQGQPQHF
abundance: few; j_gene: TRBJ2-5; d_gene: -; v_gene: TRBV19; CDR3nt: TGTGCCAGTAGTCACAGGAGGTCCCAGTACTTC; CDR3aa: CASSHRRSQYF
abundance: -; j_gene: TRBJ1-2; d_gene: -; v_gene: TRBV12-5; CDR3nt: TGTGCTAGTGGTCCCTCGGGGGGGGCGAATGGCTACACCTTC; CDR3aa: CASGPSGGANGYTF
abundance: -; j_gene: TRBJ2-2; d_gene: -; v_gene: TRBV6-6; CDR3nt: TGTGCCAGCCAGGACAGCGGAAACACCGGGGAGCTGTTTTTT; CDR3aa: CASQDSGNTGELFF
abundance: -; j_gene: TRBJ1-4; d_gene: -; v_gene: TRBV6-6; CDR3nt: TGTGCCAGCAGCAAGACAGGCACTAATGAAAAACTGTTTTTT; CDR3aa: CASSKTGTNEKLFF